These 20 T cell receptor beta chains were sequenced from one sample in a study of control samples from healthy donors and cancer patients. Sequenced by immunoSEQ multiplex PCR; TCRdb stores in-frame clones only, minus some. There are over 100,000 clones in the sample; around 90% occur only once, and 2.5% lies in the top ten. Sequencing input: blood. The receptors originated from a man aged 35 to 55 in good health.

This clone was recorded once. CDR3 in amino acids: CASSYPGQGETQYF. CDR3 sequence (DNA): TGTGCCAGCAGTTACCCGGGACAGGGGGAGACCCAGTACTTC. This chain joins TRBV6-6 and TRBJ2-5, with 10 nucleotides matching TRBD1. With V trimmed by 2 bases and J by 5 bases, 2 bases remained unmatched. Per the germline V gene, CDR1 is MNHNY and CDR2 is SVGAGI (reference sequence). CDR3 length: 14 amino acids.

The V call is TRBV18, the J call TRBJ2-7; TRBD2 agrees at 8 bases. This CDR3 comprises 15 residues. The trim removed 2 bases at V and 2 bases at J, leaving 5 bases unmatched. CDR1 and CDR2 from the germline V gene are KGHSH and LQKENI. The CDR3 nucleotides read TGTGCCAGCTCACCAGCCCGGGGGGGCGCCTACGAGCAGTACTTC. Translation gives CASSPARGGAYEQYF.

The chain is built from TRBV2 and TRBJ2-2, with D possibly matching TRBD1 (5 bases). The germline CDR1 and CDR2 sequences are SNHLY and FYNNEI. Trimming shortened V by 4 bases and J by 8 bases, and 11 bases separated the two germline ends. The CDR3 extends over 13 amino acids. The CDR3 protein is CASSGGVWGELFF. DNA for the CDR3: TGTGCCAGCAGTGGGGGCGTTTGGGGGGAGCTGTTTTTT.

Here the CDR3 DNA reads TGTGCCAGCAGTGATCCGGGACAGGGCGAAACTTTCTTT. It codes for CASSDPGQGETFF. V is TRBV7-9 and J is TRBJ1-1; TRBD1 matches 9 bases. The CDR3 sequence is 13 residues long. Trimming at V came to 6 bases and at J to 12 bases, leaving 11 bases not matched to a gene. The germline V gene has CDR1 SEHNR and CDR2 FQNEAQ (reference sequence). The variable domain in full, with the rest retrieved from reference TRBV7-9 and TRBJ1-1, is DTGVSQNPRHKITKRGQNVTFRCDPISEHNRLYWYRQTLGQGPEFLTYFQNEAQLEKSRLLSDRFSAERPKGSFSTLEIQRTEQGDSAMYLCASSDPGQGETFFGQGTRLTVV.

This CDR3 reads CASSQGGAYNEQFF. The CDR3 DNA reads as TGTGCCAGCAGCCAAGGGGGGGCCTACAATGAGCAGTTCTTC. The chain has TRBV3-1 (or the pseudogene TRBV3-2) and TRBJ2-1, with D possibly matching TRBD2 (6 bases). With 1 base removed from V and 2 bases from J, the gap between germline ends came to 6 bases. The CDR3 is made up of 14 amino acids. Germline CDR1 and CDR2: LGHDT and YNNKEL (reference sequence).

The chain couples TRBV3-1 (or the pseudogene TRBV3-2) to TRBJ2-5; 10 bases align to TRBD2. The ends lost 4 bases at V and 1 base at J; junction bases unmatched: 6. This CDR3 comprises 16 residues. Germline loops: CDR1 LGHDT, CDR2 YNNKEL (reference sequence). This CDR3 reads CASSLRLAGSQETQYF. CDR3 in DNA: TGTGCCAGCAGCCTTAGACTAGCGGGCTCCCAAGAGACCCAGTACTTC.

V and J are TRBV6-4 and TRBJ1-1, with D unresolved. V lost 5 bases and J 6 bases, leaving 13 bases between the germline ends. The CDR3 spans 13 residues. Germline assignment: CDR1 MRHNA and CDR2 SNTAGT. CDR3 protein: CASSREGGAEAFF. The CDR3, as DNA: TGTGCCAGCAGTCGGGAGGGAGGCGCTGAAGCTTTCTTT.

This chain joins TRBV5-4 and TRBJ1-4, with D maybe TRBD1 (5 bases). Germline V gene lookup returns CDR1 SGHNT and CDR2 YYREEE (reference sequence). The CDR3 spans 14 residues. V gave up 4 bases and J gave up 13 bases, with 20 bases separating them. Here the CDR3 DNA reads TGTGCCAGCAGCCTCATCGGGGGACCCGGGGGACTGTTTTTT. It specifies CASSLIGGPGGLFF.

The rearrangement joins TRBV5-1 to TRBJ1-1; no firm D call. Trimming cost V 6 bases and J 3 bases, with 9 bases left between them. This CDR3 comprises 12 residues. Looked up from germline, CDR1 is SGHRS and CDR2 is YFSETQ. CDR3 sequence: CASKNSDTEAFF. In DNA, the CDR3 is TGCGCCAGCAAGAACTCTGACACTGAAGCTTTCTTT.

The J gene is TRBJ2-1, the V gene TRBV3-1 (or the pseudogene TRBV3-2); D unclear. CDR3 length equals 15 residues. Germline CDR1 is LGHDT and CDR2 is YNNKEL (reference sequence). Trimming removed 1 base from V and 0 bases from J, with 7 bases in between. The DNA of the CDR3 is TGTGCCAGCAGCCAAGTGGCGGTCTCCTACAATGAGCAGTTCTTC. Protein sequence: CASSQVAVSYNEQFF.

The V and J genes are TRBV1 and TRBJ2-3; the D call in the table, TRBD2, was not verified against the DNA. TRBV1 is an annotated pseudogene. The CDR3 totals 16 residues. CDR3 region: CTSSQVQRGGTDTQYF. In DNA form, the CDR3 reads TGCACCAGCAGCCAAGTACAGCGGGGGGGGACAGATACGCAGTATTTT.

V and J are TRBV6-5 and TRBJ1-1; D not resolved. Germline V gives CDR1 MNHEY, CDR2 SVGAGI. V was clipped by 6 bases and J by 0 bases, with 5 bases between them. The CDR3 has 12 residues. The CDR3 DNA follows: TGTGCCAGCAGGAATTTGAACACTGAAGCTTTCTTT. It encodes CASRNLNTEAFF.

This clone was observed once. This chain links TRBV3-1 (or the pseudogene TRBV3-2) with TRBJ1-2; D is uncertain. Germline V gene sequence: CDR1 LGHDT, CDR2 YNNKEL (reference sequence). V was pared by 6 bases and J by 7 bases, with 18 bases between. The CDR3 sequence is 14 residues long. For the CDR3, the DNA is TGTGCCAGCAGTCCCTCCGGGATCGTGGGTGGCTACACCTTC. As protein: CASSPSGIVGGYTF.

This clone has just a few counts. J is TRBJ2-2 and V is TRBV29-1, with 8 nucleotides matching TRBD2. This CDR3 has 15 amino acids. Germline V gene data show CDR1 as SQVTM and CDR2 as ANQGSEA. The J segment lost 5 bases and the V segment lost 5 bases, leaving 10 bases of the junction unmatched. The CDR3, as DNA: TGCAGCGTTCGGTCGAGCGGGGGCTGGACCGGGGAGCTGTTTTTT. Residues: CSVRSSGGWTGELFF.

V is TRBV7-2 and J is TRBJ2-7, with D perhaps being TRBD1 or TRBD2 (5 bases each). CDR1 is SGHTA and CDR2 is FQGNSA in the germline V gene. V gave up 1 base and J gave up 9 bases, with 31 bases separating them. The CDR3 sequence is 19 residues long. CDR3 loop: CASSLVGVVSSGTADGQYF. The CDR3 DNA reads TGTGCCAGCAGCTTAGTTGGTGTTGTGTCGTCGGGGACCGCCGATGGGCAGTACTTC. The full variable domain, its missing parts supplied by reference TRBV7-2 and TRBJ2-7, is GAGVSQSPSNKVTEKGKDVELRCDPISGHTALYWYRQSLGQGLEFLIYFQGNSAPDKSGLPSDRFSAERTGGSVSTLTIQRTQQEDSAVYLCASSLVGVVSSGTADGQYFGPGTRLTVT.

The V call is TRBV19, the J call TRBJ1-1, with TRBD1 matching 11 bases. The V gene's germline CDR1 is LNHDA and CDR2 SQIVND (reference sequence). The CDR3 has 15 amino acids. V lost 3 bases and J lost 8; bases outside the gene matches: 8. The chain's CDR3 is CASSIAGQGGDEAFF. As DNA, the CDR3 is TGTGCCAGTAGTATCGCGGGACAGGGGGGGGACGAAGCTTTCTTT.

This chain connects TRBV6-5 to TRBJ2-7; D perhaps matches TRBD2 (6 bases). Trimming shortened V by 8 bases and J by 7 bases, and 21 bases separated the two germline ends. Germline V gene sequence: CDR1 MNHEY, CDR2 SVGAGI. The CDR3 spans 14 residues. The CDR3 nucleotides are TGTGCCAGCTCCACGACTAGGAGTTTAAGTGAGCAGTACTTC. This encodes CASSTTRSLSEQYF.

This chain links TRBV25-1 with TRBJ1-1; D may be TRBD1 (5 bases). The V end lost 1 base, the J end lost 8 bases, and 11 bases lay between the germline ends. The CDR3 extends over 13 amino acids. CDR1 is MGHDK and CDR2 is SYGVNS in the germline V gene. This CDR3 reads CASSEFGGGEAFF. In DNA, the CDR3 is TGTGCCAGCAGTGAATTTGGGGGTGGCGAAGCTTTCTTT.

V and J are TRBV15 and TRBJ1-1; the D gene is possibly TRBD1 (6 bases). The CDR3 totals 15 residues. Germline CDR1 and CDR2: LNHNV and YYDKDF (reference sequence). The germline V and J ends were trimmed by 5 bases and 5 bases, with 18 bases remaining between them. The CDR3: CATSAYGGRSTEAFF. CDR3 sequence (DNA): TGTGCCACCAGCGCCTATGGGGGCAGGTCGACTGAAGCTTTCTTT.

This clone was seen a single time. The chain carries TRBV4-1 and TRBJ2-5, with D tentatively TRBD1 (6 bases). Germline V gene data show CDR1 as MGHRA and CDR2 as YSYEKL. V shed 0 bases and J shed 4 bases, with 12 bases lying between them. This CDR3 contains 15 residues. CDR3: CASSQDGGGPETQYF. Written as DNA, the CDR3 is TGCGCCAGCAGCCAAGATGGTGGGGGCCCAGAGACCCAGTACTTC.